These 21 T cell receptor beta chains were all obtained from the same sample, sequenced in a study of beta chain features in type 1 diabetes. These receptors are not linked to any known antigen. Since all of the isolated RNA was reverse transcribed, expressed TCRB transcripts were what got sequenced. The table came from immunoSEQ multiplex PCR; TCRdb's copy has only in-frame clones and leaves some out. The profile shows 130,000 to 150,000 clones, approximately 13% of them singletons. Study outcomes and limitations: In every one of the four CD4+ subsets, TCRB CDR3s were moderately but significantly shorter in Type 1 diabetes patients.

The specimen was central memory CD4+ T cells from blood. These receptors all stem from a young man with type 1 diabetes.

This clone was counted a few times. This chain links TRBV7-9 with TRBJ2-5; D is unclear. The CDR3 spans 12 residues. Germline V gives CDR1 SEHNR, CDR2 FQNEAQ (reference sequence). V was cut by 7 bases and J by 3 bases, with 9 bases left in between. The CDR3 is CASNQWEETQYF. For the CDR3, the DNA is TGTGCCAGCAATCAGTGGGAAGAGACCCAGTACTTC.

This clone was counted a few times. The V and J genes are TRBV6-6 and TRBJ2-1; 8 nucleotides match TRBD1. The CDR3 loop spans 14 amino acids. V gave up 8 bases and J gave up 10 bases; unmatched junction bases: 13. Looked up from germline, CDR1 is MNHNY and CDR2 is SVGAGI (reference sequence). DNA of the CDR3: TGTGCCAGCCGAAGAGGACAGGGTGTTTGGGAGCAGTTCTTC. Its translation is CASRRGQGVWEQFF.

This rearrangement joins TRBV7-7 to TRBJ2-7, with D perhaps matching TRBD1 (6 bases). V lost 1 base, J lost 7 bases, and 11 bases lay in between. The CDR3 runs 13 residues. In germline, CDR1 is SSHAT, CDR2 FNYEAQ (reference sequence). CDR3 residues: CASSLDRVGEQYF. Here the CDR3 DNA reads TGTGCCAGCAGCTTAGACAGGGTCGGAGAGCAGTACTTC.

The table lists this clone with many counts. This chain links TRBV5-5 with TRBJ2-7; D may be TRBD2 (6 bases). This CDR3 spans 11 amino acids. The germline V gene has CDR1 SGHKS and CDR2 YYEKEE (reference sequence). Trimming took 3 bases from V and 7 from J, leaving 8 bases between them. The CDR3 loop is CASSSSGEQYF. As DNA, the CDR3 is TGTGCCAGCAGCTCAAGCGGGGAGCAGTACTTC.

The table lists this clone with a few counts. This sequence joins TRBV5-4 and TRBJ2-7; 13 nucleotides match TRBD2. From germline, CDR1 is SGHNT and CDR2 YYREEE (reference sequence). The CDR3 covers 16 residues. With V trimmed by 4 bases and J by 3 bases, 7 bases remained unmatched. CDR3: CASSPGLAGEFYEQYF. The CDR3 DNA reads TGTGCCAGCAGCCCCGGACTAGCGGGGGAGTTCTACGAGCAGTACTTC.

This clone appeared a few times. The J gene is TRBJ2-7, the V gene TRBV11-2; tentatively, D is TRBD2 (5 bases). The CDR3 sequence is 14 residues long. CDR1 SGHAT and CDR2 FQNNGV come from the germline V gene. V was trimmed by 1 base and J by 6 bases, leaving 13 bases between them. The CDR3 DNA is TGTGCCAGCAGCTTAGCCCAAACGGGGATCGAGCAGTACTTC. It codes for CASSLAQTGIEQYF.

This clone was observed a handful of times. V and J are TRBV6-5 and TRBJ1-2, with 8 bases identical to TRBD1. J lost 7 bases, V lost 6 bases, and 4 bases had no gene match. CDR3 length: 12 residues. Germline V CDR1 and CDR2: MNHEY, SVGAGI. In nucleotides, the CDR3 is TGTGCCAGCAGGCGACAGGGGAGTGGCTACACCTTC. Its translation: CASRRQGSGYTF.

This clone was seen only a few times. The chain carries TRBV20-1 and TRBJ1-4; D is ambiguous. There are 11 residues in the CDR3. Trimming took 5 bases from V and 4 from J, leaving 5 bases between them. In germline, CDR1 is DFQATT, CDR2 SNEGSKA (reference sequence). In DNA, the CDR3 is TGCAGTGCTGTCTATAATGAAAAACTGTTTTTT. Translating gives CSAVYNEKLFF.

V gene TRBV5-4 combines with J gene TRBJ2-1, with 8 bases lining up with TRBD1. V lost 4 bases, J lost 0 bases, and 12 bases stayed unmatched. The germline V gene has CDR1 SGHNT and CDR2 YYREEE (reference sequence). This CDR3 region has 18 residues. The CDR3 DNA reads TGTGCCAGCAGCAGTCCGGGACAGGCCGGACCCTCCTACAATGAGCAGTTCTTC. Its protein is CASSSPGQAGPSYNEQFF.

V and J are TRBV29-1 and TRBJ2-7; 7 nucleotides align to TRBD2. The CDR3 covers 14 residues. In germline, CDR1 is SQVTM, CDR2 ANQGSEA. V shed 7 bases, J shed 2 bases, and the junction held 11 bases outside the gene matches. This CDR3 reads CSGVGAGTTYEQYF. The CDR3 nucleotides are TGCAGCGGTGTCGGCGCAGGGACTACCTACGAGCAGTACTTC.

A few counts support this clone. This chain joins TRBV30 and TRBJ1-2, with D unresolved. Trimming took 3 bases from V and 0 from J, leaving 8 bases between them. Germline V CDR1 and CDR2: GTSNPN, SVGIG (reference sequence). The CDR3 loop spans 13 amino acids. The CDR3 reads CAWSPRANYGYTF. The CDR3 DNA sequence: TGTGCCTGGAGCCCCAGAGCTAACTATGGCTACACCTTC.

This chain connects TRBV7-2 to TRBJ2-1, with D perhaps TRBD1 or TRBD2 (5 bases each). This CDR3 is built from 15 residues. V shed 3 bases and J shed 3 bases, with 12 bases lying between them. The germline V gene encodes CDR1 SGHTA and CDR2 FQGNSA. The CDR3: CASSFTWDGYNEQFF. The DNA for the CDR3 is TGTGCCAGCAGCTTTACCTGGGACGGCTACAATGAGCAGTTCTTC.

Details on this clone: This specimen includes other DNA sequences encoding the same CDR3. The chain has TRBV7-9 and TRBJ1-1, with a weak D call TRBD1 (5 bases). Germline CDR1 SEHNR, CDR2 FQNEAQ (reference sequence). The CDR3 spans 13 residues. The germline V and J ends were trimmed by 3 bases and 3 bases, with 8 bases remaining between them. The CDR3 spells CASSFTGDTEAFF. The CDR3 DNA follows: TGTGCCAGCAGCTTCACAGGTGACACTGAAGCTTTCTTT.

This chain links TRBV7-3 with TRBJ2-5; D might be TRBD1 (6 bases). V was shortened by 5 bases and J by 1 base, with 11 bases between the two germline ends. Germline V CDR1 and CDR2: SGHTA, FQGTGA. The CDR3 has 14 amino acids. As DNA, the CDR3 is TGTGCCAGCAGCCAGGGGCCCTCCCAAGAGACCCAGTACTTC. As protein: CASSQGPSQETQYF.

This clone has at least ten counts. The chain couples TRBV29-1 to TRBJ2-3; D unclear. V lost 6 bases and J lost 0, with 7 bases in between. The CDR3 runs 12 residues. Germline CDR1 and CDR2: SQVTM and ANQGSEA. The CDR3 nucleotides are TGCAGCGTCACACCGAGCACAGATACGCAGTATTTT. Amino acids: CSVTPSTDTQYF.

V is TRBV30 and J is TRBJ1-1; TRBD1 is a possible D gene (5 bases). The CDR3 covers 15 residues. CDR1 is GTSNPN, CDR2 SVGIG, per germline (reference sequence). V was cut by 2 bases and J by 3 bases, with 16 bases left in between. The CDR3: CAWSISGVGDTEAFF. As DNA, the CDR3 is TGTGCCTGGAGTATCAGCGGGGTGGGGGACACTGAAGCTTTCTTT. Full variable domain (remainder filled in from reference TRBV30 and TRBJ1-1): SQTIHQWPATLVQPVGSPLSLECTVEGTSNPNLYWYRQAAGRGLQLLFYSVGIGQISSEVPQNLSASRPQDRQFILSSKKLLLSDSGFYLCAWSISGVGDTEAFFGQGTRLTVV.

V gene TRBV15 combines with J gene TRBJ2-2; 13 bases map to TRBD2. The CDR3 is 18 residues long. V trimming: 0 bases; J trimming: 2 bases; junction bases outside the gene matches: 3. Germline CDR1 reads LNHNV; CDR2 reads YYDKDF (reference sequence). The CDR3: CATSREQGLAGNTGELFF. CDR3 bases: TGTGCCACCAGCAGAGAACAGGGACTAGCGGGAAACACCGGGGAGCTGTTTTTT.

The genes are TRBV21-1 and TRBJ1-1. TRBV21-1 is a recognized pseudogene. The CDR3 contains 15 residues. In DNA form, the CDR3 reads TGTGCCAGCAGCAATGAGCGAACGGCGGGGGCTGAAGCTTTCTTT. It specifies CASSNERTAGAEAFF.

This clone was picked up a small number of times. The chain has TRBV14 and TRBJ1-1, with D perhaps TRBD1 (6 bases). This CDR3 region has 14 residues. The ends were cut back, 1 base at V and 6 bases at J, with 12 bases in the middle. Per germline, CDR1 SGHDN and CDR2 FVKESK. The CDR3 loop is CASSQGTVYAEAFF. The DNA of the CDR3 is TGTGCCAGCAGCCAAGGGACAGTATATGCTGAAGCTTTCTTT.

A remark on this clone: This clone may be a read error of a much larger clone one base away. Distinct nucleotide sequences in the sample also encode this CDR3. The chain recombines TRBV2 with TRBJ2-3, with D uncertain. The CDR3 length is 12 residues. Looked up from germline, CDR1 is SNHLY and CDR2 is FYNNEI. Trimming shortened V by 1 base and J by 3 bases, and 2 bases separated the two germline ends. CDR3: CASSEETDTQYF. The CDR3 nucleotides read TGTGCCAGCAGTGAAGAGACAGATACGCAGTATTTT.

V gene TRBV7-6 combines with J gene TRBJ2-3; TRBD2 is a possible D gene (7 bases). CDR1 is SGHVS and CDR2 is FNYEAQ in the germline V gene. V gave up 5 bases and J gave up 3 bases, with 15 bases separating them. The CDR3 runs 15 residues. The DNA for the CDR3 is TGTGCCAGCAGCCTAGGGGGGGGCTTTACAGATACGCAGTATTTT. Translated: CASSLGGGFTDTQYF.